This TCR beta chain stems from a study of technical replicates of blood from a few donors. Clones were read by immunoSEQ multiplex PCR, and TCRdb kept only the in-frame ones, dropping some. Of under 95,000 clones listed, 94% are singletons. Trimming removed 6 bases from V and 1 base from J; junction bases left unmatched: 11. Per the germline V gene, CDR1 is PRHDT and CDR2 is FYEKMQ (reference sequence). CDR3 length: 16 amino acids. The chain employs TRBV13 and TRBJ1-2; 7 bases match TRBD1. The material sequenced was T cells isolated from PBMCs. The sequence was collected from a human donor in good health. The CDR3 protein is CASRAYKGAHNYGYTF. CDR3 coding DNA: TGTGCCAGCAGAGCTTACAAGGGGGCGCATAACTATGGCTACACCTTC.